The 27 T cell receptor beta chains below were found in one sample sequenced in a study of T cell changes during pregnancy in multiple sclerosis. Here immunoSEQ multiplex PCR was the method, and the copy in TCRdb shows in-frame clones only, minus some. Of over 60,000 clones listed, approximately 92% are singletons. The sequenced sample was peripheral blood, obtained in the first trimester of pregnancy. These receptors were obtained from a female donor with multiple sclerosis, enrolled in a pregnancy study.

The chain carries TRBV9 and TRBJ2-2; 7 positions match TRBD1. Unmatched junction bases numbered 13, after V lost 7 bases and J lost 4 bases. Germline V CDR1 and CDR2: SGDLS, YYNGEE. CDR3 length: 16 residues. CDR3 coding DNA: TGTGCCAGCTTCCCAGGGGGTGCCATTAGCACCGGGGAGCTGTTTTTT. This translates into CASFPGGAISTGELFF.

The chain is built from TRBV19 and TRBJ2-7; 12 bases match TRBD1. The CDR3 extends over 16 amino acids. V lost 8 bases to trimming and J lost 7 bases; unmatched junction nucleotides: 15. Looked up from germline, CDR1 is LNHDA and CDR2 is SQIVND (reference sequence). As DNA, the CDR3 is TGTGCCAGTCGCCCGCGGGTCGGGACAGGGGGCATTGAGCAGTACTTC. Protein: CASRPRVGTGGIEQYF.

This chain links TRBV5-1 with TRBJ2-7; D might be TRBD2 (5 bases). The germline V gene encodes CDR1 SGHRS and CDR2 YFSETQ. The CDR3 consists of 14 residues. V shed 4 bases and J shed 5 bases, with 16 bases lying between them. The CDR3 spells CASSRVSGSDEQYF. The CDR3 nucleotides read TGCGCCAGCAGCCGGGTCTCGGGGTCGGACGAGCAGTACTTC.

The V call is TRBV9, the J call TRBJ2-3; TRBD2 matches at 7 bases. With 3 bases clipped from V and 2 bases from J, the junction kept 12 bases outside the gene matches. Germline CDR1 SGDLS, CDR2 YYNGEE. The CDR3 totals 17 residues. The CDR3 is CASSAAAGGSVTDTQYF. CDR3 DNA sequence: TGTGCCAGCAGCGCGGCCGCCGGCGGGAGTGTCACAGATACGCAGTATTTT.

The chain has TRBV2 and TRBJ1-1; 9 positions match TRBD1. The CDR3 covers 14 residues. V lost 10 bases, J lost 5 bases, and 11 bases stayed unmatched. Germline lookup yields CDR1 SNHLY and CDR2 FYNNEI. DNA of the CDR3: TGTGCCACCCTGTTACAGGGGGCTGAGACTGAAGCTTTCTTT. It codes for CATLLQGAETEAFF.

V and J are TRBV5-1 and TRBJ1-1, with D hard to call. Trimming took off 0 bases at V and 8 bases at J, with 14 bases between the two ends. CDR3 length: 14 amino acids. CDR1 SGHRS and CDR2 YFSETQ come from the germline V gene. CDR3 in DNA: TGCGCCAGCAGCTTGGCTGGGGAGGGAACAGAAGCTTTCTTT. Its translation is CASSLAGEGTEAFF.

The chain recombines TRBV6-4 with TRBJ2-1; 9 nucleotides align to TRBD2. This CDR3 is 15 amino acids long. Germline CDR1 reads MRHNA; CDR2 reads SNTAGT. Germline trimming cut 2 bases from V and 9 bases from J; bases unmatched to any gene: 8. In nucleotides, the CDR3 is TGTGCCAGCAGTGACGTGGCGGGAGGGCCTATTGAGCAGTTCTTC. Protein: CASSDVAGGPIEQFF.

V usage is TRBV7-9 and J usage is TRBJ2-2, with 10 positions matching TRBD1. CDR1 SEHNR and CDR2 FQNEAQ come from the germline V gene (reference sequence). V lost 5 bases and J lost 6; bases outside the gene matches: 3. The CDR3 length is 14 residues. In DNA form, the CDR3 reads TGTGCCAGCAGCCCTGGACAGGGGGCCGGGGAGCTGTTTTTT. Translation gives CASSPGQGAGELFF.

CDR3 sequence reads: CASSVSGGPFNEQFF. The DNA of the CDR3 is TGTGCCAGCAGCGTATCGGGGGGCCCTTTCAATGAGCAGTTCTTC. The genes are TRBV9 and TRBJ2-1, with a weak D call TRBD2 (7 bases). V dropped 1 base and J dropped 6 bases, with 14 bases sitting between them. The CDR3 length is 15 residues. Germline V gene lookup returns CDR1 SGDLS and CDR2 YYNGEE.

The CDR3 nucleotides are TGTGCCAGAAGCCGACGGGCAGGGGGGACTGAAGCTTTCTTT. Its protein product is CARSRRAGGTEAFF. The V call is TRBV5-3, the J call TRBJ1-1; TRBD1 matches at 7 bases. TRBV5-3 falls under the ORF class, with uncertain function. This CDR3 comprises 14 residues. V lost 4 bases and J lost 5; bases outside the gene matches: 8.

This rearrangement joins TRBV12-5 to TRBJ2-1, with TRBD2 identical over 13 bases. V shed 0 bases, J shed 5 bases, and the junction held 10 bases outside the gene matches. The germline CDR1 and CDR2 sequences are LGHNT and FRNRAP. The CDR3 is 19 residues long. The CDR3 protein is CASGLVTTTGTSGDNEQFF. The CDR3 coding sequence is TGTGCTAGTGGTTTGGTAACAACTACCGGGACTAGCGGGGACAATGAGCAGTTCTTC.

V is TRBV27 and J is TRBJ1-1; TRBD1 matches 7 bases. Trimming took 5 bases from V and 6 from J; bases not matched to a gene: 12. The CDR3 has 15 residues. Germline V CDR1 and CDR2: MNHEY, SMNVEV (reference sequence). As DNA, the CDR3 is TGTGCCAGCAGTCTCTACAGGGGTAGAGGGGCTGAAGCTTTCTTT. This codes for CASSLYRGRGAEAFF.

To note about this clone: In the same sample, other DNA sequences code for this CDR3. This rearrangement joins TRBV9 to TRBJ1-1, with D possibly being TRBD1 (5 bases). CDR1 is SGDLS, CDR2 YYNGEE, per germline. The CDR3 has 14 residues. The V end was cut by 0 bases, the J end by 1 base, with 7 bases between. The CDR3 DNA reads TGTGCCAGCAGCGTAGTCGGGGGGAACACTGAAGCTTTCTTT. Its translation: CASSVVGGNTEAFF.

This chain connects TRBV11-2 to TRBJ1-1; maybe TRBD1 (6 bases). CDR1 and CDR2 (germline): SGHAT, FQNNGV. CDR3 length equals 13 residues. V shed 1 base and J shed 9 bases, with 12 bases lying between them. CDR3 coding DNA: TGTGCCAGCAGCTTAGGCGGGGGGGCGAAAGCTTTCTTT. Residues: CASSLGGGAKAFF.

The chain has TRBV6-1 and TRBJ2-7, with no clear D. In germline, CDR1 is MNHNS, CDR2 SASEGT. Trimming shortened V by 7 bases and J by 2 bases, and 6 bases separated the two germline ends. This CDR3 has 11 amino acids. The CDR3 DNA sequence: TGTGCCAGCACTCTAACCTACGAGCAGTACTTC. Its protein is CASTLTYEQYF.

The chain combines TRBV7-3 with TRBJ2-1, with D maybe TRBD2 (6 bases). V was trimmed by 4 bases and J by 1 base, leaving 11 bases between them. This CDR3 has 15 amino acids. CDR1 SGHTA and CDR2 FQGTGA come from the germline V gene. CDR3 sequence: CASSSTRGSYNEQFF. The CDR3 nucleotides are TGTGCCAGCAGCTCGACCCGGGGGTCCTACAATGAGCAGTTCTTC.

V is TRBV18 and J is TRBJ1-4; 7 bases fit TRBD1. CDR3 size: 15 residues. Germline assignment: CDR1 KGHSH and CDR2 LQKENI. V was pared by 3 bases and J by 6 bases, with 7 bases of the junction left unmatched. The CDR3 DNA follows: TGTGCCAGCTCACCCGGTCAGGGGGTTTATGAAAAACTGTTTTTT. Its protein is CASSPGQGVYEKLFF.

The chain is built from TRBV19 and TRBJ1-3; D is undetermined. V was cut by 5 bases and J by 0 bases, with 11 bases left in between. The CDR3 has 15 residues. Germline loops: CDR1 LNHDA, CDR2 SQIVND (reference sequence). The CDR3 DNA reads TGTGCCAGTAGTCGCGACACCTTCTCTGGAAACACCATATATTTT. Its translation: CASSRDTFSGNTIYF.

The chain has TRBV27 and TRBJ1-2; 7 bases fit TRBD1. This CDR3 is built from 14 residues. Losses at the gene ends were 9 bases for V and 4 bases for J; bases not matched to a gene: 11. The V gene's germline CDR1 is MNHEY and CDR2 SMNVEV (reference sequence). This CDR3 is CARTGQSLGYGYTF. As DNA, the CDR3 is TGTGCCAGGACGGGACAGAGTCTTGGCTATGGCTACACCTTC.

The chain joins TRBV7-8 to TRBJ2-5; 9 nucleotides line up with TRBD2. Per germline, CDR1 SGHVS and CDR2 FQNEAQ. With 3 bases clipped from V and 3 bases from J, the junction kept 8 bases outside the gene matches. This CDR3 comprises 16 residues. In nucleotides, the CDR3 is TGTGCCAGCAGCTTGTCAGGCCTAGCGGGAAAAGAGACCCAGTACTTC. This encodes CASSLSGLAGKETQYF.

The rearrangement joins TRBV11-3 to TRBJ2-2, with D possibly TRBD1 on 6 matching bases. There are 17 residues in the CDR3. Germline V lookup: CDR1 SGHNT, CDR2 YENEEA. Deletions cut 5 bases from V and 0 bases from J, with 16 bases between. CDR3 sequence reads: CASSPRQVTANTGELFF. DNA of the CDR3: TGTGCCAGCAGCCCCAGACAGGTTACCGCGAACACCGGGGAGCTGTTTTTT.

The V and J genes are TRBV9 and TRBJ2-3; TRBD2 matches at 11 bases. CDR1 SGDLS and CDR2 YYNGEE come from the germline V gene. CDR3 length equals 18 residues. V lost 0 bases, J lost 0 bases, and 6 bases stayed unmatched. As DNA, the CDR3 is TGTGCCAGCAGCGTAGGGCTAGCGGGGGGCACGAGCACAGATACGCAGTATTTT. It encodes CASSVGLAGGTSTDTQYF.

This clone was seen only once. This chain connects TRBV11-2 to TRBJ2-7; TRBD2 aligns across 14 bases. Germline CDR1 SGHAT, CDR2 FQNNGV. The length of the CDR3 is 19 residues. The V segment lost 3 bases and the J segment 1 base; nucleotides outside the gene matches: 11. CDR3 sequence (DNA): TGTGCCAGCAGCTTGATCCCGACTAGCGGGAGGGGTAAGTCCTACGAGCAGTACTTC. Translation: CASSLIPTSGRGKSYEQYF.

This clone is a singleton in its sample. V and J are TRBV7-9 and TRBJ2-1, with D possibly matching TRBD1 (5 bases). This CDR3 comprises 11 residues. Per the germline V gene, CDR1 is SEHNR and CDR2 is FQNEAQ (reference sequence). The V end was cut by 5 bases, the J end by 10 bases, with 9 bases between. The chain's CDR3 is CASSLAGEQFF. CDR3 nucleotide sequence: TGTGCCAGCAGCCTGGCAGGGGAGCAGTTCTTC.

The chain couples TRBV5-1 to TRBJ1-1; 7 bases align to TRBD1. The CDR3 length is 20 residues. Germline CDR1 is SGHRS and CDR2 is YFSETQ. V was clipped by 4 bases and J by 1 base; unmatched bases: 22. The CDR3 region has the DNA TGCGCCAGCAGCCGTTGGGGAACGGGAACAGGGGCCGGTAAGAACACTGAAGCTTTCTTT. Translating it yields CASSRWGTGTGAGKNTEAFF.

The chain employs TRBV18 and TRBJ1-2, with D tentatively TRBD1 (5 bases). Trimming left V 5 bases short and J 0 bases short, with 13 bases between. The germline V gene has CDR1 KGHSH and CDR2 LQKENI. The CDR3 totals 15 residues. This chain's CDR3 is CASSSGTGANYGYTF. The CDR3 DNA is TGTGCCAGCTCATCAGGGACGGGAGCTAACTATGGCTACACCTTC.

The chain carries TRBV28 and TRBJ1-5; TRBD1 matches 7 bases. With 7 bases clipped from V and 4 bases from J, the junction kept 10 bases outside the gene matches. The CDR3 loop spans 15 amino acids. CDR1 is MDHEN and CDR2 is SYDVKM in the germline V gene. CDR3 DNA sequence: TGTGCCAGCAAGATTGGGGACAGACCGAATCAGCCCCAGCATTTT. Its translation is CASKIGDRPNQPQHF.